The present T cell receptor beta chain was sequenced within a study of blood T cell repertoires in COVID-19. Looking at the study overall: The United States, Italy and Spain supplied acute and convalescent COVID-19 samples. PBMCs, B-cell-depleted T cells, or T cells provided the cDNA or gDNA that made up the material.

Authors' processing steps: Scientists estimated how many nucleated cells there were by amplifying reference gene primers. TCRdb keeps only in-frame clones here, not all; method: immunoSEQ multiplex PCR. V and J calls and clone size are copied from that table; D and trimming were computed from the DNA. This sample has 100,000 to 140,000 clones, with about 89% found just once. The V and J ends lost 3 bases and 4 bases, in that order; junction bases with no gene match: 8. Germline V CDR1 and CDR2: KGHSH, LQKENI. The CDR3 has 15 amino acids. In its sample, this clone was seen a few times. The sequence was collected from a man aged 35-49 years with active or convalescent COVID-19. The sequenced sample consisted of peripheral blood. V and J are TRBV18 and TRBJ1-1; 7 bases agree with TRBD1. The CDR3 DNA follows: TGTGCCAGCTCACCCGGACAGGCTGGGGTCACTGAAGCTTTCTTT. It codes for CASSPGQAGVTEAFF. The whole variable domain, remainder taken from reference TRBV18 and TRBJ1-1, is NAGVMQNPRHLVRRRGQEARLRCSPMKGHSHVYWYRQLPEEGLKFMVYLQKENIIDESGMPKERFSAEFPKEGPSILRIQQVVRGDSAAYFCASSPGQAGVTEAFFGQGTRLTVV.